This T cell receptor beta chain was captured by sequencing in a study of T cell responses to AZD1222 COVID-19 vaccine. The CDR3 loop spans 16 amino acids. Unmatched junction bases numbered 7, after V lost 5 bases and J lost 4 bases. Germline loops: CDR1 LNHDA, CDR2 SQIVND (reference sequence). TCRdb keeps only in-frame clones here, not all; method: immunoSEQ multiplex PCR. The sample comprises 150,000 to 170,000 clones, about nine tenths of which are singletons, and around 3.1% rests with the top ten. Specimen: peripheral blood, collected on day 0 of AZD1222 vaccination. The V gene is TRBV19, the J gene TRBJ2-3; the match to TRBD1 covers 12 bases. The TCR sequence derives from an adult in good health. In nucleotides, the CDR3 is TGTGCCAGTAGTGCAACCGGGACAGGGGGCCCAGATACGCAGTATTTT. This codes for CASSATGTGGPDTQYF.